This T cell receptor beta chain was profiled in a study of shared clonotypes between healthy human individuals. Sequencing used immunoSEQ multiplex PCR; TCRdb keeps in-frame clones, though not all of them. Of about 2.1 million clones listed, around 93% are singletons. As defined, naive CD8 cells were CD45RO-negative and positively selected for CCR7, with terminally differentiated effector memory CD45RA+ cells excluded. Germline CDR1 MDHEN, CDR2 SYDVKM. V lost 3 bases and J 2 bases, leaving 11 bases between the germline ends. The length of the CDR3 is 14 residues. The chain uses TRBV28 and TRBJ2-7, with D maybe TRBD1 (5 bases). This receptor was taken from a man aged 18-30 years in good health. Some clones in this sample may be carry-over from other donors' samples. The specimen sequenced was naive CD8+ T cells from PBMCs. The CDR3 sequence is CASSFLTGPYEQYF. The DNA of the CDR3 is TGTGCCAGCAGTTTCCTCACAGGTCCCTACGAGCAGTACTTC.